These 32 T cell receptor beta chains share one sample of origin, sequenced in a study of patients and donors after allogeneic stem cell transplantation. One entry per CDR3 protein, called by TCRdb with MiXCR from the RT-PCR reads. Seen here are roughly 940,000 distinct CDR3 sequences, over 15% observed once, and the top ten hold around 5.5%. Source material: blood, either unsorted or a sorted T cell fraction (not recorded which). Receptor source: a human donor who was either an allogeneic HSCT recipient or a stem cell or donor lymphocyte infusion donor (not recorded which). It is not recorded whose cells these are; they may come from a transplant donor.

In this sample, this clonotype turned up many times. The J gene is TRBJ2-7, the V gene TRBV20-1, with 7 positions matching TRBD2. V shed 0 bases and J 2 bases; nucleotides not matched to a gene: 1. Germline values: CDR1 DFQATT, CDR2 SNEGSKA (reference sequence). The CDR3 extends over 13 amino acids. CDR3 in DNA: TGCAGTGCTAGAGATCGGGGGGCCTACGAGCAGTACTTC. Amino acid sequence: CSARDRGAYEQYF.

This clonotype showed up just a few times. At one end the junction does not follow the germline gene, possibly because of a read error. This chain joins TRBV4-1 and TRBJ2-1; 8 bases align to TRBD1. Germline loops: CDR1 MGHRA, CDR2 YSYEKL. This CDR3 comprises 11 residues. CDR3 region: CASSDRGNSIF. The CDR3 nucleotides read TGCGCCAGCAGCGACAGGGGAAATTCGATCTTC.

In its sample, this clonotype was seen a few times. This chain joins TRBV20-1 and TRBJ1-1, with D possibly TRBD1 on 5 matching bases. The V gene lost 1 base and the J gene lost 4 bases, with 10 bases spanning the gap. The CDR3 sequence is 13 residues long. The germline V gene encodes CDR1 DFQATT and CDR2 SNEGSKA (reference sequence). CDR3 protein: CSARASQATEAFF. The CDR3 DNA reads TGCAGTGCTAGAGCATCACAGGCCACTGAAGCTTTCTTT.

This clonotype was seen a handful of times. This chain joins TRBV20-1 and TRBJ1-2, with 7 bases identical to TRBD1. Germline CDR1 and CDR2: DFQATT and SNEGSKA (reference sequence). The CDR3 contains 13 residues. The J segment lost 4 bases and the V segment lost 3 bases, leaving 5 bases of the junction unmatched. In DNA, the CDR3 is TGCAGTGCTAGGACAGGGAAAGGCTATGGCTACACCTTC. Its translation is CSARTGKGYGYTF.

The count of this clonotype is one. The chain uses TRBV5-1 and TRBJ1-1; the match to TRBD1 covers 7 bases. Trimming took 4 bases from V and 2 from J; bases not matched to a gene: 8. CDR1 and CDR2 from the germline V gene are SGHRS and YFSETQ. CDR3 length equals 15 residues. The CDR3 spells CASSINRDSNTEAFF. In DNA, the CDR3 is TGCGCCAGCAGCATTAACCGGGACAGCAACACTGAAGCTTTCTTT.

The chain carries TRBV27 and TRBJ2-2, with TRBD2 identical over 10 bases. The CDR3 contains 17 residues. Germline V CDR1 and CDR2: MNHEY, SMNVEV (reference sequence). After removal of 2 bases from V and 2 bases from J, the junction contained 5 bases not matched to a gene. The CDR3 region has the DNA TGTGCCAGCAGTTTACTTAGCGGGGGGATTAACACCGGGGAGCTGTTTTTT. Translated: CASSLLSGGINTGELFF.

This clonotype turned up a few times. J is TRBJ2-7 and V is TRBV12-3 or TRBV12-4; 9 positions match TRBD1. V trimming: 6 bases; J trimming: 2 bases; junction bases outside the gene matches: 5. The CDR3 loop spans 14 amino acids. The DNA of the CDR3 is TGTGCCAGCAGAGGGACAGGGCTAACCTACGAGCAGTACTTC. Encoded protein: CASRGTGLTYEQYF.

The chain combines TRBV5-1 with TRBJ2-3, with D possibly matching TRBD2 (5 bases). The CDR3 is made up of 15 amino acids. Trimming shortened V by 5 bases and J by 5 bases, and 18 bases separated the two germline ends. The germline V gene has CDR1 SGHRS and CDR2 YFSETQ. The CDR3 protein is CASRTAGPGVDTQYF. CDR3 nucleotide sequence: TGCGCCAGCAGGACGGCGGGCCCTGGGGTAGATACGCAGTATTTT.

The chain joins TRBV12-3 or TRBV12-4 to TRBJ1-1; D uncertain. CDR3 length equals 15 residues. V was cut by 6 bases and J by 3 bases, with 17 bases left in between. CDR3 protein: CASRLHGGRDTEAFF. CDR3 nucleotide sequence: TGTGCCAGCAGACTACATGGCGGGCGGGACACTGAAGCTTTCTTT.

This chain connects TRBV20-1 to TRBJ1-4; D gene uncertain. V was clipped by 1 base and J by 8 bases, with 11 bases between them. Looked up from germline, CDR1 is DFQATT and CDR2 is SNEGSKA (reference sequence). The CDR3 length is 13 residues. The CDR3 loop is CSARAYVGEKLFF. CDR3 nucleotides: TGCAGTGCTAGAGCCTACGTGGGCGAAAAACTGTTTTTT.

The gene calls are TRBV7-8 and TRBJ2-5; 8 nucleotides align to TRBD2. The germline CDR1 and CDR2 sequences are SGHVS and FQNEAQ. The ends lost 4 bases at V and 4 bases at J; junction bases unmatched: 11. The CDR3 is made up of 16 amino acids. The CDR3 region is CASSSSGGRKGETQYF. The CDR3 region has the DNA TGTGCCAGCAGCTCCTCGGGCGGGAGGAAAGGAGAGACCCAGTACTTC.

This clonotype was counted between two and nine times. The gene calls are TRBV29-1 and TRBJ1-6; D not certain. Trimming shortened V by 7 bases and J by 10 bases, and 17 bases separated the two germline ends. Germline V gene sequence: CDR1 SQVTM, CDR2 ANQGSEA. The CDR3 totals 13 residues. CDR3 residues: CSAQKEGNSPLHF. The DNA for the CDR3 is TGCAGCGCCCAAAAGGAGGGAAACTCACCCCTCCACTTT.

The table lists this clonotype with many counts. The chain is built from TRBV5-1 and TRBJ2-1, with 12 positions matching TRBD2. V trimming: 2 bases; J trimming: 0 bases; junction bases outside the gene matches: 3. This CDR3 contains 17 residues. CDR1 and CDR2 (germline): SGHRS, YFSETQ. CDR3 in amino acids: CASSFTTSGSSYNEQFF. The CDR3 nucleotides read TGCGCCAGCAGCTTTACGACTAGCGGGAGCTCCTACAATGAGCAGTTCTTC.

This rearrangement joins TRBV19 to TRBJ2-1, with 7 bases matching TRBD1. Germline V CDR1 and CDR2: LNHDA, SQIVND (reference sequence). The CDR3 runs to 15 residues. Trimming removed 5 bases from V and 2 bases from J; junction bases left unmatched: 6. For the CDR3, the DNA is TGTGCCAGTAGTGAGGACAGGCAAACCTACAATGAGCAGTTCTTC. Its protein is CASSEDRQTYNEQFF.

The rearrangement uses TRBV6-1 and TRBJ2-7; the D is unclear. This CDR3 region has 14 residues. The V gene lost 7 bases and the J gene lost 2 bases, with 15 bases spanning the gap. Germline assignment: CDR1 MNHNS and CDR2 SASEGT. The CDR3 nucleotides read TGTGCCAGCATTGACTCCGCTGGGCCCTACGAGCAGTACTTC. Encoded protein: CASIDSAGPYEQYF.

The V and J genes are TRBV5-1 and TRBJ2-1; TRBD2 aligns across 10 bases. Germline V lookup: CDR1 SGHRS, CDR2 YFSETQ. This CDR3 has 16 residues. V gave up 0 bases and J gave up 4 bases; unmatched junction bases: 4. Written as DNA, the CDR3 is TGCGCCAGCAGCTTGGCCCCAGCGGGGGGGTACAATGAGCAGTTCTTC. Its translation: CASSLAPAGGYNEQFF.

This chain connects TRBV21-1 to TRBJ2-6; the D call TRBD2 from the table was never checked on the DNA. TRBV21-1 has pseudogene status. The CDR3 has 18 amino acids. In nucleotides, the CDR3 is TGTGCCAGCAGCAATGGGCCCAGCAACTTTTCTGGGGCCAACGTCCTGACTTTC. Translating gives CASSNGPSNFSGANVLTF.

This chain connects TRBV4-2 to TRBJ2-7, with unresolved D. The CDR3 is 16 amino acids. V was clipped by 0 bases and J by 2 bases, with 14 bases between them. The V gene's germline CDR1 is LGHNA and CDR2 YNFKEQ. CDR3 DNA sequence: TGTGCCAGCAGCCAAGATCTCCATACTTCTCCCTACGAGCAGTACTTC. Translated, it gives CASSQDLHTSPYEQYF.

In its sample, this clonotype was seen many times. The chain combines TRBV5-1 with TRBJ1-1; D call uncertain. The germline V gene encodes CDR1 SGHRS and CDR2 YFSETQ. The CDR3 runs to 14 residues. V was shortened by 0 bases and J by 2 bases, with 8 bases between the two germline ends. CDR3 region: CASSLAEGNTEAFF. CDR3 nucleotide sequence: TGCGCCAGCAGCTTGGCCGAGGGAAACACTGAAGCTTTCTTT.

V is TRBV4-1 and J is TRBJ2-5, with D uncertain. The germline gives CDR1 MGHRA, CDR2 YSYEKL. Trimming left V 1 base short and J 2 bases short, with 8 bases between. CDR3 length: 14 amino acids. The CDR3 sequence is CASSQVVQQETQYF. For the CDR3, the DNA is TGCGCCAGCAGCCAAGTAGTTCAGCAAGAGACCCAGTACTTC.

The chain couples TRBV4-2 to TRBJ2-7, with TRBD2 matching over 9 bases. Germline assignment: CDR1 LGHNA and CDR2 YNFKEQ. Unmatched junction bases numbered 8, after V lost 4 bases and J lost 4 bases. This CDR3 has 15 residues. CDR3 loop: CASSPQRAGGYEQYF. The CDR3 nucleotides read TGTGCCAGCAGCCCTCAAAGAGCGGGAGGTTACGAGCAGTACTTC.

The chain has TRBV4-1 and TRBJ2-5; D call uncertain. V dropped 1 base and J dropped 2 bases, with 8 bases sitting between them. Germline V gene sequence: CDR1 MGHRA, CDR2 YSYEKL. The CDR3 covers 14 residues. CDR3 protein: CASSQAPRQETQYF. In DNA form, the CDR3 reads TGCGCCAGCAGCCAAGCCCCTAGGCAAGAGACCCAGTACTTC.

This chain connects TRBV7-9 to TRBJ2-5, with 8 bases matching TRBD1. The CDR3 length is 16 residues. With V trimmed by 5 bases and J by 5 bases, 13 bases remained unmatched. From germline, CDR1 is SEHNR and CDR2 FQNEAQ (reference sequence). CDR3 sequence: CASSQPRDRLRETQYF. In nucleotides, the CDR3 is TGTGCCAGCAGCCAACCCAGGGACAGGTTGAGGGAGACCCAGTACTTC. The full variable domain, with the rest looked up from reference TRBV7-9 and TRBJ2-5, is DTGVSQNPRHKITKRGQNVTFRCDPISEHNRLYWYRQTLGQGPEFLTYFQNEAQLEKSRLLSDRFSAERPKGSFSTLEIQRTEQGDSAMYLCASSQPRDRLRETQYFGPGTRLLVL.

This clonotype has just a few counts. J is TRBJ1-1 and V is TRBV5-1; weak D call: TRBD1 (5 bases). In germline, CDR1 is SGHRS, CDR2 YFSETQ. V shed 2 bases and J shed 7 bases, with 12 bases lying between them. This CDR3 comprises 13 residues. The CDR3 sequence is CASSFDTGDEAFF. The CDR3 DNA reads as TGCGCCAGCAGCTTCGATACAGGAGATGAAGCTTTCTTT.

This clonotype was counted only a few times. CDR3 DNA: TGTGCTATCGGAGCACTAGCAGATATTTACAATGAGCAGTTCTTC. Its protein is CAIGALADIYNEQFF. This rearrangement joins TRBV12-5 to TRBJ2-1; TRBD2 is a possible D gene (6 bases). Germline lookup yields CDR1 LGHNT and CDR2 FRNRAP. Trimming removed 10 bases from V and 4 bases from J, with 20 bases in between. The CDR3 runs 15 residues.

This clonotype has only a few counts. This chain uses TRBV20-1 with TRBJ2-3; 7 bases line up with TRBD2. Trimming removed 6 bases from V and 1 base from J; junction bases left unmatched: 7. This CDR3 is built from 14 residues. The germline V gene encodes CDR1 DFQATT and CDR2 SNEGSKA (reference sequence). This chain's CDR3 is CSAWRELRTDTQYF. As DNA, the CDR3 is TGCAGTGCGTGGCGGGAGCTCCGCACAGATACGCAGTATTTT.

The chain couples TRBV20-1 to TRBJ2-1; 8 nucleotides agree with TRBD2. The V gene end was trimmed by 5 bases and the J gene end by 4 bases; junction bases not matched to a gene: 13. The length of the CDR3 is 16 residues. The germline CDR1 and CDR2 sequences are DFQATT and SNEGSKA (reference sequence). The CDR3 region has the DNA TGCAGTGCTGAACTGGGGGAACTAGCGGAGTACAATGAGCAGTTCTTC. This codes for CSAELGELAEYNEQFF.

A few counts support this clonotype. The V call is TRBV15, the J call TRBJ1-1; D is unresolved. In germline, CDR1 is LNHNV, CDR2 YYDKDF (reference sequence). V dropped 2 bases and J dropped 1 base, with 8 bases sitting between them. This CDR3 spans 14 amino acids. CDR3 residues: CATSRPGRNTEAFF. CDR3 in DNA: TGTGCCACCAGCAGACCCGGACGGAACACTGAAGCTTTCTTT.

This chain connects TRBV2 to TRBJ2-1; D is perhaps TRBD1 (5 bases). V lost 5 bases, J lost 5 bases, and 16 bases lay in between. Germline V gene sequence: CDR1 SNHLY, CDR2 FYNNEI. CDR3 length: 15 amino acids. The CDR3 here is CASSSRGFFDNEQFF. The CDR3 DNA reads TGTGCCAGCAGTAGTAGGGGCTTTTTCGACAATGAGCAGTTCTTC.

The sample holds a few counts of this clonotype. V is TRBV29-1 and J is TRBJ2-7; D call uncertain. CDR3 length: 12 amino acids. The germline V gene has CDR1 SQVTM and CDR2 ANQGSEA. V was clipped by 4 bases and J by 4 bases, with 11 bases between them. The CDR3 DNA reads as TGCAGCGTTGTAGCCGGTATATACGAGCAGTACTTC. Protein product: CSVVAGIYEQYF.

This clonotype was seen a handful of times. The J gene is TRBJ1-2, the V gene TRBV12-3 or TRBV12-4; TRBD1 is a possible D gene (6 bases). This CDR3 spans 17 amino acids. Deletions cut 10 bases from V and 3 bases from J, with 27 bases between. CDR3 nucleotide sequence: TGTGCCACCCTAGGGGGGAGGAAGGGGTCTCGCGACTATGGCTACACCTTC. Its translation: CATLGGRKGSRDYGYTF.

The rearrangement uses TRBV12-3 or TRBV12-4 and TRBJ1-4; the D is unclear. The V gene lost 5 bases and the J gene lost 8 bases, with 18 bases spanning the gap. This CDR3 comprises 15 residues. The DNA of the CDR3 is TGTGCCAGCAGTCCGGACGGACGCCTTGGAGAAAAACTGTTTTTT. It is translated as CASSPDGRLGEKLFF.